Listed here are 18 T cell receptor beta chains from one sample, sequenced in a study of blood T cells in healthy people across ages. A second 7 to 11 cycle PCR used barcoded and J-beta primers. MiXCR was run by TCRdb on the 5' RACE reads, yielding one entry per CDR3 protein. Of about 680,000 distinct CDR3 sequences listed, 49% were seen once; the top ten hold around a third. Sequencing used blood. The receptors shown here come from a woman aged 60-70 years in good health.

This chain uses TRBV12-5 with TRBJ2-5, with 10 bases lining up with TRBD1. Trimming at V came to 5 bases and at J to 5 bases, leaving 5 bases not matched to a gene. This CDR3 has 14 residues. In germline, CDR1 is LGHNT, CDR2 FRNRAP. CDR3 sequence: CASGPGTGAETQYF. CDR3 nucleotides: TGTGCTAGTGGTCCTGGGACAGGGGCCGAGACCCAGTACTTC.

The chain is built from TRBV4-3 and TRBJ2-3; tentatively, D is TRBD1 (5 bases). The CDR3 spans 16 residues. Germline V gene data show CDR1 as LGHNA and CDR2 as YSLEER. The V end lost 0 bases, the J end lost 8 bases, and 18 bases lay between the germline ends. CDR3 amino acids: CASSQDLDSPYGTQYF. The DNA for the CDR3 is TGCGCCAGCAGCCAAGATCTAGACAGCCCTTATGGTACGCAGTATTTT.

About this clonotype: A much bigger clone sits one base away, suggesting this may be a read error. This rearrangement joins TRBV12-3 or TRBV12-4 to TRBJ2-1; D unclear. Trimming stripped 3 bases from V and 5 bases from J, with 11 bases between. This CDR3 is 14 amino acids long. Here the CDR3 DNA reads TGTGCCAGCAGTTTCGAACTGCAAGACAATGAGCAGTTCTTC. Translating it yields CASSFELQDNEQFF.

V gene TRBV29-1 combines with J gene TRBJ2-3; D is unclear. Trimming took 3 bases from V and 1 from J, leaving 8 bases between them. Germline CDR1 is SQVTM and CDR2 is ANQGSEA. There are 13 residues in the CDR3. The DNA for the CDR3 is TGCAGCGTTGATGTACCCGGCACAGATACGCAGTATTTT. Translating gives CSVDVPGTDTQYF.

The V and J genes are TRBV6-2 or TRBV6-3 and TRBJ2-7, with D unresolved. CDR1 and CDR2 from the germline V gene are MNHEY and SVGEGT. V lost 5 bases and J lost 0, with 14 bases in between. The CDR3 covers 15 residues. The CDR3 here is CASSPSLQSSYEQYF. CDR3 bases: TGTGCCAGCAGTCCTTCTTTGCAGAGCTCCTACGAGCAGTACTTC.

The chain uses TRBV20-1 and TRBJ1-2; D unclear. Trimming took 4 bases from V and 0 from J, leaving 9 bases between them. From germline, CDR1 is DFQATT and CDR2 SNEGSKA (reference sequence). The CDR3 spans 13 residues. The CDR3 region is CSAMVTTNYGYTF. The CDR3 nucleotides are TGCAGTGCTATGGTCACCACTAACTATGGCTACACCTTC.

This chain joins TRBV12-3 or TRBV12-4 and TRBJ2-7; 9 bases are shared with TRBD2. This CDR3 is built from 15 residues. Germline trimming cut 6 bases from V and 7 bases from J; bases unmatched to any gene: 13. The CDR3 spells CASSPGLAGRGEQYF. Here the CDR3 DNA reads TGTGCCAGCAGCCCGGGACTAGCCGGGAGGGGGGAGCAGTACTTC.

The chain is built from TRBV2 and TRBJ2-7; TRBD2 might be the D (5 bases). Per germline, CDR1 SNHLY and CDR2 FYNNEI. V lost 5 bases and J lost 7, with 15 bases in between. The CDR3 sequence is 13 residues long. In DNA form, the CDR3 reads TGTGCCAGCAGTCTGACCGGGGTGGGGGAGCAGTACTTC. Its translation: CASSLTGVGEQYF. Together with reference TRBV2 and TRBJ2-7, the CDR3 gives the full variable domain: EPEVTQTPSHQVTQMGQEVILRCVPISNHLYFYWYRQILGQKVEFLVSFYNNEISEKSEIFDDQFSVERPDGSNFTLKIRSTKLEDSAMYFCASSLTGVGEQYFGPGTRLTVT.

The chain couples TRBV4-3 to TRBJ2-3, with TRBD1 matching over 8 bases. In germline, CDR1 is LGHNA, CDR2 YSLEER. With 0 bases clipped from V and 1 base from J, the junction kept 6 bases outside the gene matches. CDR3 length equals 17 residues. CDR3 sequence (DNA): TGCGCCAGCAGCCAAGATAGTAAGACAGGGGGCACAGATACGCAGTATTTT. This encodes CASSQDSKTGGTDTQYF.

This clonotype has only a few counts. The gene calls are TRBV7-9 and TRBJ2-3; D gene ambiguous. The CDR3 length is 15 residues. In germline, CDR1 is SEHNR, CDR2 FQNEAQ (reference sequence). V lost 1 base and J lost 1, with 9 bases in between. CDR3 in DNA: TGTGCCAGCAGCTTAGTTAACAGCGGCACAGATACGCAGTATTTT. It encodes CASSLVNSGTDTQYF.

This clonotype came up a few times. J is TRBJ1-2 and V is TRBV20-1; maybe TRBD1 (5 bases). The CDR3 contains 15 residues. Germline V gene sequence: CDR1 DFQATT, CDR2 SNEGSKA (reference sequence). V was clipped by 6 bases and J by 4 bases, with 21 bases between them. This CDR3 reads CSAAVGTQTFYGYTF. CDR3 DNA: TGCAGTGCCGCCGTTGGGACTCAGACATTCTATGGCTACACCTTC.

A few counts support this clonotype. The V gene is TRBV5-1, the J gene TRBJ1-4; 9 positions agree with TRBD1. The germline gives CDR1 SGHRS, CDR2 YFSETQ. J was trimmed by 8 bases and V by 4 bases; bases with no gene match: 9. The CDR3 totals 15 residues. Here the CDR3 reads CASSPNDRGGEKLFF. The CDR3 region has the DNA TGCGCCAGCAGCCCGAATGACAGGGGGGGAGAAAAACTGTTTTTT.

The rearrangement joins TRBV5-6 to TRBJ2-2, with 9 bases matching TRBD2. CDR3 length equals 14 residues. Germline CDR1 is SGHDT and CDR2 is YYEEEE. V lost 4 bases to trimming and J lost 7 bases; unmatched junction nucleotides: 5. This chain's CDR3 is CASSGTSRGGELFF. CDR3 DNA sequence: TGTGCCAGCAGCGGGACTAGCAGAGGCGGGGAGCTGTTTTTT.

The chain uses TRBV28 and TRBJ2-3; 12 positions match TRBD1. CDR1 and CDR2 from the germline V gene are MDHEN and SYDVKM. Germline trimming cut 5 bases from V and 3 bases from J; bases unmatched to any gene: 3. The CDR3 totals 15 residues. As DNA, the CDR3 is TGTGCCAGCAGTGGGACAGGGGGCGCGACAGATACGCAGTATTTT. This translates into CASSGTGGATDTQYF.

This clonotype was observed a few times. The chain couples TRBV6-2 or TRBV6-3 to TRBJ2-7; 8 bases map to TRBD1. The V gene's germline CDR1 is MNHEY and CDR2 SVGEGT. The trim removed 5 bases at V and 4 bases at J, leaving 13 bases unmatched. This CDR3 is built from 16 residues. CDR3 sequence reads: CASSARFGQGPYEQYF. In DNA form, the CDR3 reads TGTGCCAGCAGTGCCCGTTTCGGACAGGGTCCGTACGAGCAGTACTTC.

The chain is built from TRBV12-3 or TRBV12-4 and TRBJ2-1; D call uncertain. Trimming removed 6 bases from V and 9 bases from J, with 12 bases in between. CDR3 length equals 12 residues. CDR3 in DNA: TGTGCCAGCAGCTCCCCCTATACTGAGCAGTTCTTC. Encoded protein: CASSSPYTEQFF.

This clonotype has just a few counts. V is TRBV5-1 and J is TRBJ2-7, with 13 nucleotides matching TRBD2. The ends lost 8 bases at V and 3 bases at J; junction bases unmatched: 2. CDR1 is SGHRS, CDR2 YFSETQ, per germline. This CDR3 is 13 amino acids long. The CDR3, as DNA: TGCGCCAGACGGACTAGCGGGAGCTACGAGCAGTACTTC. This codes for CARRTSGSYEQYF.

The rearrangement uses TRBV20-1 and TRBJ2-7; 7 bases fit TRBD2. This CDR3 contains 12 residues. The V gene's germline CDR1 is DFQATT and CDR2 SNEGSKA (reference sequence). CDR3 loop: CRGGTTSYEQYF. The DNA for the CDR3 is TGCAGGGGCGGGACTACCTCCTACGAGCAGTACTTC.